The T cell receptor beta chain described here comes from a study of beta chain features in type 1 diabetes. Overall study findings and caveats: Type 1 diabetes patients had TCRB CDR3s that were shorter (moderately but significantly so) in all four CD4+ subsets.

Every sorted population was more than 95% pure. In this sample, this clone turned up a few times. What it binds is unknown. The investigators reverse transcribed all of the isolated RNA, so they sequenced expressed TCRB transcripts. Data came from immunoSEQ multiplex PCR; TCRdb stores just in-frame clones and leaves some out. The repertoire holds some 700,000 clones, with roughly an eighth as singletons. Germline V CDR1 and CDR2: SGHRS, YFSETQ. The CDR3 has 14 residues. V dropped 0 bases and J dropped 7 bases, with 14 bases sitting between them. The V and J genes are TRBV5-1 and TRBJ2-7; maybe TRBD2 (5 bases). The sequencing sample was made of naive CD4+ T cells from blood. The TCR sequence derives from a man aged 18 to 30 with type 1 diabetes. The CDR3 spells CASSLGGPLEEQYF. In nucleotides, the CDR3 is TGCGCCAGCAGCTTGGGAGGGCCCCTAGAGGAGCAGTACTTC.